Below are 27 T cell receptor beta chains sequenced from a single sample in a study of CXCR3-negative and CXCR3-positive naive CD8 T cells. What these receptors recognize is not known. UMI-labeled 5' RACE yielded the TRB cDNA libraries. TCRdb re-called the 5' RACE reads; every CDR3 protein appears as one record, without DNA. The repertoire shows about 92,000 distinct CDR3 sequences; the top ten hold about 0.8%. General study points: Hydrophobicity was higher for TRB CDR3s found in CXCR3-positive naive cells than in CXCR3-negative naive cells.

Sequenced sample: naive CXCR3+ CD8+ T cells from blood. Described subset: CD45RO-CCR7+CD27+CD95- naive CD8+ T cells expressing CXCR3 (TNR3+). These receptors all stem from a human donor in good health. Some clones in this sample may be carry-over from other donors' samples.

The chain joins TRBV24-1 to TRBJ2-3. This CDR3 is 13 amino acids long. CDR1 and CDR2 from the germline V gene are KGHDR and SFDVKD. The chain's CDR3 is CATSDLSADTQYF.

V usage is TRBV28 and J usage is TRBJ1-1. Germline V gene data show CDR1 as MDHEN and CDR2 as SYDVKM. This CDR3 has 12 residues. CDR3 sequence: CQSGTLNTEAFF. Using reference TRBV28 and TRBJ1-1 for the parts outside the CDR3, the full variable domain is DVKVTQSSRYLVKRTGEKVFLECVQDMDHENMFWYRQDPGLGLRLIYFSYDVKMKEKGDIPEGYSVSREKKERFSLILESASTNQTSMYLCQSGTLNTEAFFGQGTRLTVV.

The V and J genes are TRBV27 and TRBJ2-7; TCRdb gives TRBD1 as the D gene, but with no DNA this cannot be confirmed. The CDR3 totals 13 residues. CDR1 and CDR2 (germline): MNHEY, SMNVEV (reference sequence). The CDR3 protein is CASSLGREHEQYF.

This rearrangement joins TRBV4-3 to TRBJ2-6. CDR1 is LGHNA, CDR2 YSLEER, per germline. The CDR3 sequence is 17 residues long. CDR3: CASSQAESLSGANVLTF.

This sequence joins TRBV9 and TRBJ2-1; there is no DNA to check the TCRdb D call of TRBD2. This CDR3 spans 17 amino acids. The germline gives CDR1 SGDLS, CDR2 YYNGEE. This chain's CDR3 is CASEPLAGGRGYNEQFF.

The CDR3 here is CASSQDPSLAGAEQFF. The rearrangement links TRBV3-1 to TRBJ2-1; the D call from TCRdb, TRBD2, cannot be confirmed without DNA. Germline V gene lookup returns CDR1 LGHDT and CDR2 YNNKEL (reference sequence). The CDR3 contains 16 residues.

The genes are TRBV7-2 and TRBJ2-7; TCRdb's D call, TRBD1, is unchecked because there is no DNA. CDR3 length: 16 residues. The germline CDR1 and CDR2 sequences are SGHTA and FQGNSA. CDR3 residues: CASSLVGGRSGYEQYF.

The chain couples TRBV7-3 to TRBJ2-1; TCRdb selects TRBD1, and the lack of DNA leaves this call unchecked. Germline CDR1 and CDR2: SGHTA and FQGTGA. This CDR3 spans 15 amino acids. The CDR3 protein is CASSPGQGVKNEQFF.

The chain links TRBV2 to TRBJ2-3; TCRdb lists TRBD2, though no DNA is available to test this call. The CDR3 covers 16 residues. CDR1 is SNHLY, CDR2 FYNNEI, per germline. The CDR3 here is CASSRGTSGNTDTQYF.

The V and J genes are TRBV20-1 and TRBJ2-7. Germline CDR1 is DFQATT and CDR2 is SNEGSKA (reference sequence). CDR3 size: 14 residues. The CDR3 region is CSARNIETYYEQYF.

The rearrangement uses TRBV5-1 and TRBJ2-1. This CDR3 is built from 14 residues. Germline loops: CDR1 SGHRS, CDR2 YFSETQ. This CDR3 is CASSFRTIYNEQFF.

CDR3 sequence reads: CSARDSGWGEAGGGRETQYF. The genes are TRBV20-1 and TRBJ2-5; TCRdb returns TRBD2, unconfirmable since there is no DNA. The length of the CDR3 is 20 residues. Germline values: CDR1 DFQATT, CDR2 SNEGSKA (reference sequence).

CDR3 region: CASSLPSYNEQFF. The J gene is TRBJ2-1, the V gene TRBV12-3 or TRBV12-4. This CDR3 region has 13 residues.

The rearrangement links TRBV2 to TRBJ2-5. Looked up from germline, CDR1 is SNHLY and CDR2 is FYNNEI. The CDR3 is 11 amino acids. CDR3: CASSEEETQYF.

V gene TRBV29-1 combines with J gene TRBJ2-1; without DNA, the TCRdb call of TRBD1 cannot be checked. This CDR3 has 12 residues. CDR1 SQVTM and CDR2 ANQGSEA come from the germline V gene. This chain's CDR3 is CSVWGKPNEQFF.

The genes are TRBV20-1 and TRBJ2-4; lacking DNA, the TRBD2 call made by TCRdb goes unchecked. The CDR3 has 19 amino acids. Germline assignment: CDR1 DFQATT and CDR2 SNEGSKA (reference sequence). The CDR3 sequence: CSARGSGLGVPLAKNIQYF.

The chain carries TRBV6-4 and TRBJ2-2; as DNA is missing, the TRBD2 call by TCRdb cannot be tested. The V gene's germline CDR1 is MRHNA and CDR2 SNTAGT. CDR3 length: 14 residues. CDR3 sequence: CASSSGGATGELFF.

This chain links TRBV12-5 with TRBJ2-2. CDR1 is LGHNT, CDR2 FRNRAP, per germline. The CDR3 extends over 15 amino acids. The CDR3: CASGLATWPTGELFF.

The chain is built from TRBV2 and TRBJ2-1. Germline CDR1 is SNHLY and CDR2 is FYNNEI. The CDR3 runs to 14 residues. The CDR3 reads CASTSTGAHNEQFF. The full variable domain, its missing parts supplied by reference TRBV2 and TRBJ2-1, is EPEVTQTPSHQVTQMGQEVILRCVPISNHLYFYWYRQILGQKVEFLVSFYNNEISEKSEIFDDQFSVERPDGSNFTLKIRSTKLEDSAMYFCASTSTGAHNEQFFGPGTRLTVL.

The chain uses TRBV28 and TRBJ2-7. The CDR3 runs 13 residues. Germline CDR1 MDHEN, CDR2 SYDVKM. CDR3 in amino acids: CASGPVDSYEQYF.

The chain carries TRBV7-9 and TRBJ2-1; checking the TCRdb D call of TRBD1 is not possible without DNA. CDR1 is SEHNR, CDR2 FQNEAQ, per germline (reference sequence). This CDR3 spans 16 amino acids. The CDR3 sequence is CASSLESGAGHNEQFF.

The V and J genes are TRBV7-9 and TRBJ1-6; TCRdb outputs TRBD1, but without DNA this stays unchecked. The CDR3 runs to 14 residues. Germline V gene sequence: CDR1 SEHNR, CDR2 FQNEAQ (reference sequence). CDR3 residues: CASSFGGENSPLHF.

The chain couples TRBV27 to TRBJ2-3; TCRdb designates TRBD2, a call that cannot be tested without DNA. This CDR3 has 16 residues. Germline V gene sequence: CDR1 MNHEY, CDR2 SMNVEV (reference sequence). CDR3 sequence reads: CASTLRLAGETDTQYF.

The chain combines TRBV5-1 with TRBJ2-1. CDR3 length: 14 amino acids. Germline CDR1 reads SGHRS; CDR2 reads YFSETQ. CDR3 in amino acids: CASSSMDPSNEQFF.

The chain joins TRBV5-1 to TRBJ1-1; TCRdb lists TRBD1, though no DNA is available to test this call. CDR3 length equals 15 residues. The V gene's germline CDR1 is SGHRS and CDR2 YFSETQ. The CDR3 is CASSLGDRGPTEAFF.

V is TRBV6-2 or TRBV6-3 and J is TRBJ1-5. The CDR3 loop spans 13 amino acids. Per germline, CDR1 MNHEY and CDR2 SVGEGT. CDR3 protein: CASSYSENQPQHF.

J is TRBJ2-1 and V is TRBV19. CDR3 length: 14 residues. From germline, CDR1 is LNHDA and CDR2 SQIVND (reference sequence). The CDR3 sequence is CASRSTDKAEEQFF.